Reported below is one TCR beta chain. Which cohort a participant joined came from the clinical history participants gave. The data originate from a study of blood T cell repertoires in COVID-19. The CDR3 is 21 amino acids. Per the germline V gene, CDR1 is SGHVS and CDR2 is FNYEAQ. Deletions cut 2 bases from V and 0 bases from J, with 28 bases between. The repertoire was sequenced with immunoSEQ multiplex PCR; TCRdb's copy has only in-frame clones and lacks some. The repertoire has hundreds of thousands of clones, about 80% of them found once; the top ten carry 3.6%. Material: PBMCs or T cells enriched from blood (not recorded which). V and J are TRBV7-6 and TRBJ1-1; no reliable D call. The TCR was taken from a woman aged 35 to 49 who had been exposed to COVID-19. CDR3 nucleotides: TGTGCCAGCAGCTTACCTTCTTGGAGGGATGGAGGTAGTACTATGAACACTGAAGCTTTCTTT. Encoded protein: CASSLPSWRDGGSTMNTEAFF.